Listed below are T cell receptor beta chains from one sample, sequenced in a study of cytomegalovirus exposure and HLA in healthy donors. Here immunoSEQ multiplex PCR was the method, and the copy in TCRdb shows in-frame clones only, minus some. The data show about 180,000 clones, around 82% seen once. The specimen was PBMCs. All receptors come from a woman aged 50 to 65 in good health and CMV-seropositive. Each CDR3 is given with its conserved first and last residue. The order of the fields is D gene, J gene, V gene, clone size, CDR3 protein, CDR3 DNA. A D gene is named only where the DNA matches it firmly. Not all rows give a size; the values are once, few, many and, for expanded clones, a class.

d_call: .; j_call: TRBJ2-6; v_call: TRBV9; clone_size: .; cdr3_aa: CASSAFFSSGANVLTF; cdr3_nt: TGTGCCAGCAGCGCCTTCTTCAGCTCTGGGGCCAACGTCCTGACTTTC
d_call: .; j_call: TRBJ2-4; v_call: TRBV30; clone_size: few; cdr3_aa: CAWSSEGKNIQYF; cdr3_nt: TGTGCCTGGTCCAGCGAGGGCAAAAACATTCAGTACTTC
d_call: TRBD2; j_call: TRBJ2-7; v_call: TRBV28; clone_size: .; cdr3_aa: CASSFQRGGTYEQYF; cdr3_nt: TGTGCCAGCAGTTTTCAGCGGGGGGGTACCTACGAGCAGTACTTC
d_call: TRBD2; j_call: TRBJ2-3; v_call: TRBV30; clone_size: once; cdr3_aa: CAWGRARGGPGTQYF; cdr3_nt: TGTGCCTGGGGACGGGCGCGGGGGGGACCCGGTACGCAGTATTTT
d_call: .; j_call: TRBJ2-2; v_call: TRBV6-6; clone_size: .; cdr3_aa: CASTFTMDSQLFF; cdr3_nt: TGTGCCAGCACCTTTACGATGGACTCCCAACTGTTTTTT
d_call: TRBD1; j_call: TRBJ2-7; v_call: TRBV5-4; clone_size: .; cdr3_aa: CAMGQGRAYEQYF; cdr3_nt: TGTGCCATGGGACAGGGAAGGGCCTACGAGCAGTACTTC
d_call: .; j_call: TRBJ2-2; v_call: TRBV5-4; clone_size: .; cdr3_aa: CASSWGGGSNTGELFF; cdr3_nt: TGTGCCAGCAGCTGGGGCGGGGGCTCGAACACCGGGGAGCTGTTTTTT
d_call: TRBD2; j_call: TRBJ2-5; v_call: TRBV9; clone_size: .; cdr3_aa: CASSGGLAGVETQYF; cdr3_nt: TGTGCCAGCAGCGGAGGACTAGCGGGGGTGGAGACCCAGTACTTC
d_call: TRBD2; j_call: TRBJ2-1; v_call: TRBV10-3; clone_size: .; cdr3_aa: CAISDSSGGTQGEQFF; cdr3_nt: TGTGCCATCAGTGACTCCAGCGGGGGGACACAGGGAGAGCAGTTCTTC
d_call: .; j_call: TRBJ2-5; v_call: TRBV5-4; clone_size: .; cdr3_aa: CASSSRVQETQYF; cdr3_nt: TGTGCCAGCAGCTCCCGGGTGCAAGAGACCCAGTACTTC
d_call: .; j_call: TRBJ2-1; v_call: TRBV2; clone_size: .; cdr3_aa: CASSESVRGDEQFF; cdr3_nt: TGTGCCAGCAGTGAGTCTGTCAGGGGCGATGAGCAGTTCTTC
d_call: .; j_call: TRBJ1-4; v_call: TRBV6-5; clone_size: once; cdr3_aa: CASSSRDIPISLFF; cdr3_nt: TGTGCCAGCAGTTCCCGGGACATCCCCATTTCCCTGTTTTTT
d_call: .; j_call: TRBJ2-7; v_call: TRBV27; clone_size: .; cdr3_aa: CASSLPRNRETTYEQYF; cdr3_nt: TGTGCCAGCAGCCTACCACGAAACAGGGAAACGACCTACGAGCAGTACTTC
d_call: TRBD2; j_call: TRBJ2-1; v_call: TRBV7-3; clone_size: .; cdr3_aa: CASSSSGGTYNEQFF; cdr3_nt: TGTGCCAGCAGCTCCTCCGGGGGGACCTACAATGAGCAGTTCTTC
d_call: TRBD1; j_call: TRBJ1-3; v_call: TRBV6-6; clone_size: .; cdr3_aa: CASSAQGDTIYF; cdr3_nt: TGTGCCAGCAGCGCCCAGGGGGACACCATATATTTT
d_call: .; j_call: TRBJ2-5; v_call: TRBV18; clone_size: .; cdr3_aa: CASSPGGETQYF; cdr3_nt: TGTGCCAGCTCACCGGGGGGAGAGACCCAGTACTTC
d_call: .; j_call: TRBJ2-1; v_call: TRBV25-1; clone_size: .; cdr3_aa: CASSGAGTVNLNEQFF; cdr3_nt: TGTGCCAGCAGTGGGGCGGGGACAGTGAATTTAAATGAGCAGTTCTTC
d_call: TRBD1; j_call: TRBJ1-4; v_call: TRBV15; clone_size: .; cdr3_aa: CATSPEATGSIGEKLFF; cdr3_nt: TGTGCCACCAGCCCTGAAGCGACAGGGTCGATCGGCGAAAAACTGTTTTTT
d_call: TRBD1; j_call: TRBJ2-1; v_call: TRBV5-4; clone_size: .; cdr3_aa: CASSLHGTGENEQFF; cdr3_nt: TGTGCCAGCAGCTTGCACGGGACAGGGGAAAACGAGCAGTTCTTC
d_call: .; j_call: TRBJ2-1; v_call: TRBV5-3; clone_size: .; cdr3_aa: CARTLCSGARNEQFF; cdr3_nt: TGTGCCAGAACCCTCTGTAGTGGGGCCCGAAATGAGCAGTTCTTC
d_call: .; j_call: TRBJ1-6; v_call: TRBV7-6; clone_size: few; cdr3_aa: CASSPRQNSPLHF; cdr3_nt: TGTGCCAGCAGCCCAAGACAGAATTCACCCCTCCACTTT
d_call: TRBD1; j_call: TRBJ2-7; v_call: TRBV30; clone_size: .; cdr3_aa: CAWSPRTTGALSYEQYF; cdr3_nt: TGTGCCTGGAGCCCCAGGACGACAGGGGCCCTTTCCTACGAGCAGTACTTC
d_call: .; j_call: TRBJ2-5; v_call: TRBV18; clone_size: .; cdr3_aa: CASSPGLQETQYF; cdr3_nt: TGTGCCAGCTCACCGGGACTTCAAGAGACCCAGTACTTC
d_call: TRBD1; j_call: TRBJ1-1; v_call: TRBV10-1; clone_size: .; cdr3_aa: CASSTGGSMNTEAFF; cdr3_nt: TGCGCCAGCAGTACAGGGGGTTCCATGAACACTGAAGCTTTCTTT
d_call: TRBD1; j_call: TRBJ2-7; v_call: TRBV6-1; clone_size: .; cdr3_aa: CASSPGQGGQYF; cdr3_nt: TGTGCCAGCAGTCCGGGACAGGGCGGACAGTACTTC
d_call: TRBD1; j_call: TRBJ1-5; v_call: TRBV30; clone_size: once; cdr3_aa: CAWSVRSRRDRGFTRNQPQHF; cdr3_nt: TGTGCCTGGAGTGTACGATCCCGTCGGGACAGGGGATTTACCCGCAATCAGCCCCAGCATTTT
d_call: .; j_call: TRBJ1-2; v_call: TRBV6-1; clone_size: .; cdr3_aa: CASSEPRLQGWYGYTF; cdr3_nt: TGTGCCAGCAGTGAACCCCGTTTACAGGGCTGGTATGGCTACACCTTC
d_call: .; j_call: TRBJ2-7; v_call: TRBV30; clone_size: .; cdr3_aa: CAWSYGTSTYEQYF; cdr3_nt: TGTGCCTGGAGCTACGGGACAAGTACCTACGAGCAGTACTTC
d_call: TRBD2; j_call: TRBJ2-5; v_call: TRBV7-7; clone_size: once; cdr3_aa: CASSARGGSQETQYF; cdr3_nt: TGTGCTAGCAGCGCCCGCGGGGGGTCCCAAGAGACCCAGTACTTC
d_call: .; j_call: TRBJ1-3; v_call: TRBV9; clone_size: .; cdr3_aa: CASSVDGEGSGNTIYF; cdr3_nt: TGTGCCAGCAGCGTAGACGGAGAAGGCTCTGGAAACACCATATATTTT
d_call: .; j_call: TRBJ1-5; v_call: TRBV21-1; clone_size: .; cdr3_aa: CASSQRSPHGPQHF; cdr3_nt: TGTGCCAGCAGCCAACGATCGCCCCACGGGCCCCAGCATTTT
d_call: TRBD1; j_call: TRBJ2-5; v_call: TRBV5-1; clone_size: .; cdr3_aa: CASSLTGYNQETQYF; cdr3_nt: TGCGCCAGCAGCCTGACAGGGTACAATCAAGAGACCCAGTACTTC
d_call: .; j_call: TRBJ1-1; v_call: TRBV7-6; clone_size: once; cdr3_aa: CASSGAPNTEAFF; cdr3_nt: TGTGCCAGCTCTGGGGCTCCAAACACTGAAGCTTTCTTT
d_call: TRBD2; j_call: TRBJ2-3; v_call: TRBV4-1; clone_size: .; cdr3_aa: CASSHRFSGGTDTQYF; cdr3_nt: TGCGCCAGCAGCCATAGATTTAGCGGGGGAACAGATACGCAGTATTTT
d_call: TRBD1; j_call: TRBJ1-1; v_call: TRBV5-1; clone_size: .; cdr3_aa: CASSGQDRAEAFF; cdr3_nt: TGCGCCAGCAGCGGTCAAGACAGGGCTGAAGCTTTCTTT
d_call: TRBD2; j_call: TRBJ2-3; v_call: TRBV4-2; clone_size: once; cdr3_aa: CASRPGQGKLAGGFNSTDTQYF; cdr3_nt: TGTGCCAGCCGCCCGGGACAGGGAAAACTAGCGGGGGGATTTAATAGCACAGATACGCAGTATTTT
d_call: TRBD2; j_call: TRBJ2-7; v_call: TRBV2; clone_size: once; cdr3_aa: CASTRTSASYEQYF; cdr3_nt: TGTGCCAGCACCCGGACTAGCGCTTCCTACGAGCAGTACTTC
d_call: .; j_call: TRBJ1-2; v_call: TRBV21-1; clone_size: .; cdr3_aa: CASIRGKGGYTF; cdr3_nt: TGTGCCAGCATCAGGGGAAAAGGGGGCTACACCTTC
d_call: .; j_call: TRBJ2-7; v_call: TRBV11-2; clone_size: .; cdr3_aa: CASSLTGDYEQYF; cdr3_nt: TGTGCCAGCAGCTTGACGGGGGACTACGAGCAGTACTTC
d_call: TRBD1; j_call: TRBJ2-1; v_call: TRBV11-1; clone_size: .; cdr3_aa: CASSLGQGNNEQFF; cdr3_nt: TGTGCCAGCAGCTTAGGACAGGGGAACAATGAGCAGTTCTTC
d_call: .; j_call: TRBJ1-6; v_call: TRBV19; clone_size: .; cdr3_aa: CASSRQGLRNSPLHF; cdr3_nt: TGTGCCAGTAGTAGGCAGGGACTCCGGAATTCACCCCTCCACTTT
d_call: .; j_call: TRBJ2-7; v_call: TRBV6-7; clone_size: once; cdr3_aa: CANPPYEQYF; cdr3_nt: TGTGCCAACCCGCCTTACGAGCAGTACTTC
d_call: TRBD1; j_call: TRBJ1-1; v_call: TRBV5-1; clone_size: .; cdr3_aa: CASSDERTGNTEAFF; cdr3_nt: TGCGCCAGCAGCGACGAAAGGACAGGGAACACTGAAGCTTTCTTT
d_call: .; j_call: TRBJ2-3; v_call: TRBV7-7; clone_size: .; cdr3_aa: CASSLTVTENTQYF; cdr3_nt: TGTGCTAGCAGCTTGACCGTGACTGAAAATACGCAGTATTTT
d_call: TRBD1; j_call: TRBJ2-7; v_call: TRBV7-9; clone_size: few; cdr3_aa: CASSLGTGLHEQYF; cdr3_nt: TGTGCCAGCAGCTTAGGGACAGGGCTCCACGAGCAGTACTTC
d_call: TRBD1; j_call: TRBJ1-1; v_call: TRBV27; clone_size: .; cdr3_aa: CASSSTGGGTEAFF; cdr3_nt: TGTGCCAGCAGTTCAACAGGGGGTGGGACTGAAGCTTTCTTT
d_call: TRBD1; j_call: TRBJ1-1; v_call: TRBV28; clone_size: .; cdr3_aa: CASSSLGQGRTEAFF; cdr3_nt: TGTGCCAGCAGTTCACTGGGACAGGGGAGGACTGAAGCTTTCTTT